The subject of this entry is one T cell receptor (beta chain). Its antigen is still unknown. These data are taken from a study of TIL therapy for anti-PD-1-resistant metastatic lung cancer. Study as a whole: Patients had a median age of nearly 55 years (range roughly 38-85).

Germline CDR1 LNHDA, CDR2 SQIVND (reference sequence). The germline V and J ends were trimmed by 0 bases and 5 bases, with 7 bases remaining between them. This CDR3 comprises 14 residues. This was the immunoSEQ v3 assay. TCRdb's table, derived via immunoSEQ multiplex PCR, lists solely in-frame clones and lacks some. The data show some 90,000 clones, with under 70% seen just once and about 10% held by the top ten. Time point described: pre-treatment sample, taken before nivolumab and TIL therapy. The tumor samples were excised metastases, mostly pleural nodules or supraclavicular lymph nodes. Points from the study as a whole: Patients were highly selected, enriched for treatment-naive, never-smoker and oncogene-addicted cases. Compared with baseline intratumoral T cells, expanded TIL cultures were more clonal and less diverse (roughly 6.5% vs 31%).

The source material was tumor tissue, sampled at baseline. The chain has TRBV19 and TRBJ2-2; D uncertain. This TCR was recovered from a person between 25 and 79 years old with non-small cell lung cancer. CDR3 in amino acids: CASSIEKTTGELFF. The CDR3 bases are TGTGCCAGTAGTATAGAAAAAACGACCGGGGAGCTGTTTTTT.